A single sample gave rise to the 9 T cell receptor beta chains below, sequenced in a study of T-cell memory formation after mild COVID-19 (dated by TCRdb to the early 2020s). Receptor amplification or capture employed 5' RACE. The listed sequencing device is Illumina NovaSeq 6000. The raw public reads went through TCRdb reprocessing: fastp at Q25, MiXCR clone calling, in-frame beta chains kept. Each CDR3 protein appears once, grouped with its most common genes and DNA. The sample records some 100,000 distinct CDR3 sequences, approximately 10% of which are singletons. About 40% of the sample is taken by the ten largest. The sequenced sample consisted of PBMCs or a T cell subset sorted from them (not recorded which). These TCRs come from a man aged 18-30 years who had mild COVID-19 (a few samples of this study predate the infection). The sample titles of this study are shuffled in the database, so cell type and time point are left out; the donor was told from shared clones.

J is TRBJ1-3 and V is TRBV12-3 or TRBV12-4; D call uncertain. The CDR3 sequence is 11 residues long. Trimming took 6 bases from V and 9 from J, leaving 9 bases between them. CDR3 residues: CASRTPLTIYF. The CDR3 DNA reads as TGTGCCAGCAGGACGCCACTCACCATATATTTT.

This rearrangement joins TRBV29-1 to TRBJ2-7; 9 nucleotides align to TRBD1. Looked up from germline, CDR1 is SQVTM and CDR2 is ANQGSEA. The CDR3 has 14 residues. Germline trimming cut 6 bases from V and 2 bases from J; bases unmatched to any gene: 8. The CDR3 DNA reads as TGCAGCGTGGCTCCGGGACAGGGACCCTACGAGCAGTACTTC. Its translation is CSVAPGQGPYEQYF.

The chain couples TRBV4-1 to TRBJ2-7; 7 nucleotides align to TRBD1. Trimming removed 0 bases from V and 2 bases from J; junction bases left unmatched: 4. The CDR3 has 15 amino acids. Germline V lookup: CDR1 MGHRA, CDR2 YSYEKL. CDR3: CASSQDDREPYEQYV. The CDR3 DNA is TGCGCCAGCAGCCAAGATGACAGGGAGCCCTACGAGCAGTACGTC.

In its sample, this clonotype was seen many times. The chain links TRBV7-9 to TRBJ2-7, with D perhaps matching TRBD2 (5 bases). The CDR3 covers 12 residues. Looked up from germline, CDR1 is SEHNR and CDR2 is FQNEAQ (reference sequence). With 5 bases removed from V and 5 bases from J, the gap between germline ends came to 10 bases. The CDR3 DNA sequence: TGTGCCAGCAGCGGTAGCGCGGACGAGCAGTACTTC. This sequence encodes CASSGSADEQYF.

This clonotype was seen a handful of times. The chain combines TRBV7-9 with TRBJ1-1; D unresolved. CDR1 and CDR2 (germline): SEHNR, FQNEAQ (reference sequence). V dropped 5 bases and J dropped 3 bases, with 10 bases sitting between them. The CDR3 is 13 residues long. The CDR3, as DNA: TGTGCCAGCAGCCCGCACGGAGACACTGAAGCTTTCTTT. This sequence encodes CASSPHGDTEAFF.

This clonotype turned up a few times. The chain combines TRBV7-2 with TRBJ2-2, with D maybe TRBD1 (5 bases). The V end was cut by 2 bases, the J end by 3 bases, with 22 bases between. The CDR3 totals 19 residues. Germline CDR1 is SGHTA and CDR2 is FQGNSA. DNA for the CDR3: TGTGCCAGCAGCTTAAGGGATTTCGTTCGGACACAGGACACCGGGGAGCTGTTTTTT. It is translated as CASSLRDFVRTQDTGELFF.

The gene calls are TRBV7-9 and TRBJ2-2, with 10 bases that match TRBD2. The CDR3 has 15 amino acids. Germline V gene sequence: CDR1 SEHNR, CDR2 FQNEAQ (reference sequence). J gave up 1 base and V 5 bases, and 1 base lay outside the gene matches. As DNA, the CDR3 is TGTGCCAGCAGCCGACTAGCGGGGAACACCGGGGAGCTGTTTTTT. Translated, it gives CASSRLAGNTGELFF.

To note about this clonotype: A read error is possible here, since a much larger clone lies one base away. The CDR3 does not end in the conserved phenylalanine or tryptophan, so this is likely a read error. This chain joins TRBV6-2 or TRBV6-3 and TRBJ1-1; TRBD1 is a possible D gene (5 bases). Trimming stripped 0 bases from V and 6 bases from J, with 14 bases between. The germline gives CDR1 MNHEY, CDR2 SVGEGT. The CDR3 contains 15 residues. The CDR3 bases are TGTGCCAGCAGTTACTCAGGCGGGGCGACGGCTGAAGCTTTCTAT. Residues: CASSYSGGATAEAFY.

This chain links TRBV27 with TRBJ2-1, with 8 nucleotides matching TRBD2. The ends lost 4 bases at V and 4 bases at J; junction bases unmatched: 6. CDR1 is MNHEY, CDR2 SMNVEV, per germline (reference sequence). This CDR3 region has 15 residues. The CDR3 reads CASSWASGPYNEQFF. The DNA of the CDR3 is TGTGCCAGCAGTTGGGCTAGCGGGCCGTACAATGAGCAGTTCTTC.